This T cell receptor beta chain stems from a study of blood T cell repertoires in COVID-19. Germline CDR1 reads MDHEN; CDR2 reads SYDVKM. The length of the CDR3 is 13 residues. V was shortened by 5 bases and J by 4 bases, with 10 bases between the two germline ends. Profiling relied on immunoSEQ multiplex PCR, and the TCRdb table lists in-frame clones only, not all of them. The sample gives 99,000 or so clones, approximately 86% of which show up once; roughly 13% is in the top ten. The J gene is TRBJ2-3, the V gene TRBV28; TRBD2 is a possible D gene (6 bases). This clonotype was obtained from a woman aged 55-75 years in a cohort sampled during active or convalescent COVID-19. Sequenced sample: peripheral blood. As DNA, the CDR3 is TGTGCCAGCAGTACTAGCTCGCCAGATACGCAGTATTTT. This gives the protein CASSTSSPDTQYF.